This record looks at one T cell receptor beta chain sequence and its context. This sample stems from a study of T cells after yellow fever vaccination. CDR1 and CDR2 from the germline V gene are SGHTA and FQGTGA. This CDR3 spans 18 amino acids. The V gene lost 5 bases and the J gene lost 5 bases, with 24 bases spanning the gap. TCRdb re-analysed the 5' RACE reads in MiXCR, keeping a single row per CDR3 protein. The sample has a few hundred thousand distinct CDR3 sequences, roughly 4% seen once. V usage is TRBV7-3 and J usage is TRBJ2-2; tentative D call: TRBD1 (6 bases). The source material was PBMCs, sampled 5 days after the yellow fever booster vaccination. This TCR was recovered from a young man who received the YFV17D yellow fever vaccine. CDR3 sequence reads: CASSPGGAWQGFTGELFF. CDR3 DNA: TGTGCCAGCAGCCCTGGGGGTGCCTGGCAGGGGTTTACCGGGGAGCTGTTTTTT.